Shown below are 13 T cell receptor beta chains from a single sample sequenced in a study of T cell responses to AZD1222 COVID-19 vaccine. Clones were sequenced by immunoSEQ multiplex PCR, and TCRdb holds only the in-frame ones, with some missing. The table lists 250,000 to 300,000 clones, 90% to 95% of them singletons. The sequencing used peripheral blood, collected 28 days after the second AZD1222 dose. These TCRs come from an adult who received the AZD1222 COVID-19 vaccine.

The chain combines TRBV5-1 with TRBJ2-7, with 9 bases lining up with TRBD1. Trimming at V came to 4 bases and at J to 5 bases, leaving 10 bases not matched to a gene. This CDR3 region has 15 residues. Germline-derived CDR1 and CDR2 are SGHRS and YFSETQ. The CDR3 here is CASSVSGTGHDEQYF. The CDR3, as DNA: TGCGCCAGCAGCGTATCCGGGACAGGGCATGACGAGCAGTACTTC.

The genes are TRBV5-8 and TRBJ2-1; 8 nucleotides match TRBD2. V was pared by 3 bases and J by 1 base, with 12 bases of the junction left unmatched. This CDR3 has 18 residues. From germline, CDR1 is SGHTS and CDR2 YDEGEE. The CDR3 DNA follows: TGTGCCAGCAGCTCTACAGCGGGAGCCCCTGGTTCCTACAATGAGCAGTTCTTC. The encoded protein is CASSSTAGAPGSYNEQFF.

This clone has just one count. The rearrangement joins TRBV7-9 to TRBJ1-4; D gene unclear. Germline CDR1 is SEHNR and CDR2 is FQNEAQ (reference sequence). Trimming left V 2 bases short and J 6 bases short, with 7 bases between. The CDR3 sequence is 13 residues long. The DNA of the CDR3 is TGTGCCAGCAGCTTATTCGGAGATGAAAAACTGTTTTTT. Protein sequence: CASSLFGDEKLFF.

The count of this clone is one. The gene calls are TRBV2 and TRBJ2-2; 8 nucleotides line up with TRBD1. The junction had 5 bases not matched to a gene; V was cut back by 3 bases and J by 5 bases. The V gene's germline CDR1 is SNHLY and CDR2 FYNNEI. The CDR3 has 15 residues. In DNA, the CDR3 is TGTGCCAGCAGTGACAGGGGGCTCGGGACCGGGGAGCTGTTTTTT. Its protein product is CASSDRGLGTGELFF.

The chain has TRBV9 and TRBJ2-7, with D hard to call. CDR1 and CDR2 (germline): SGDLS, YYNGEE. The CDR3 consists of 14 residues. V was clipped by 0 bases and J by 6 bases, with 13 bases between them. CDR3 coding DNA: TGTGCCAGCAGCGTAGGGACCGAGTGGTCCGAGCAGTACTTC. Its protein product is CASSVGTEWSEQYF.

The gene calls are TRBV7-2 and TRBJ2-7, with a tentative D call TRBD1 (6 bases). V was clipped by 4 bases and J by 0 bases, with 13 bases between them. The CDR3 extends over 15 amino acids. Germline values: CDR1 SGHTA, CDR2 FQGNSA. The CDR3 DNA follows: TGTGCCAGCAGCTCCGGGACATTGAGCTCCTACGAGCAGTACTTC. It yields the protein CASSSGTLSSYEQYF.

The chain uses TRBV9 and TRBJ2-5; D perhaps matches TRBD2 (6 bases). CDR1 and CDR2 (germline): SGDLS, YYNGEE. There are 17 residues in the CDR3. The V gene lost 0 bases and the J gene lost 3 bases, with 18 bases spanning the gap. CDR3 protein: CASSVGVGGSNKETQYF. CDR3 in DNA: TGTGCCAGCAGCGTAGGTGTGGGAGGCTCCAACAAAGAGACCCAGTACTTC.

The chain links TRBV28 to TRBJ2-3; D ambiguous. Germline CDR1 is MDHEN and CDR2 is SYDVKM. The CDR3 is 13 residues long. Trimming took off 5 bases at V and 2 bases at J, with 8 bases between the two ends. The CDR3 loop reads CASSTGFTDTQYF. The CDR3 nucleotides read TGTGCCAGCAGTACTGGGTTCACAGATACGCAGTATTTT.

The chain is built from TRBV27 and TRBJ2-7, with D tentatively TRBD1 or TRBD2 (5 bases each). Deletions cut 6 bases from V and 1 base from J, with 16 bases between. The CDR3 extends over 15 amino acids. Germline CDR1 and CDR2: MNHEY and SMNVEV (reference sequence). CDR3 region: CASSRPGAQSYEQYF. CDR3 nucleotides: TGTGCCAGCAGCAGACCCGGGGCCCAATCCTACGAGCAGTACTTC.

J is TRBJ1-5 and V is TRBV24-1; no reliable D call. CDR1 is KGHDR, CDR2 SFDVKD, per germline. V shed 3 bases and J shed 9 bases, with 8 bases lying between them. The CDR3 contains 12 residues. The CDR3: CATSDRLGPQHF. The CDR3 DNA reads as TGTGCCACCAGTGATCGTTTGGGGCCCCAGCATTTT.

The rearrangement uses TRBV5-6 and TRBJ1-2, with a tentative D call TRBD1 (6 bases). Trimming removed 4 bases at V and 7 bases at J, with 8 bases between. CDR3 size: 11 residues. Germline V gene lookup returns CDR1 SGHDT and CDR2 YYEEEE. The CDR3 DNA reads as TGTGCCAGCAGCACCAGGGGTGGCTACACCTTC. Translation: CASSTRGGYTF.

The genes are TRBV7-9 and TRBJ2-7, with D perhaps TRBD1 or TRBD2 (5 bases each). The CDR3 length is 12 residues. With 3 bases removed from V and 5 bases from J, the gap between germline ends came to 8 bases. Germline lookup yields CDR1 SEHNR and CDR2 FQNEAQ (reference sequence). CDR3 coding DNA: TGTGCCAGCAGCTTGGGGACCAACGAGCAGTACTTC. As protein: CASSLGTNEQYF.

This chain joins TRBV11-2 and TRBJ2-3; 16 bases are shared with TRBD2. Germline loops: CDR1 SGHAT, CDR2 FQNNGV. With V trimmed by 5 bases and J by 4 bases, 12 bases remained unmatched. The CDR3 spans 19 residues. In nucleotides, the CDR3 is TGTGCCAGCAGCCGAGGGCTCGGGACTAGCGGGGGGGCGTCAGATACGCAGTATTTT. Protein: CASSRGLGTSGGASDTQYF.